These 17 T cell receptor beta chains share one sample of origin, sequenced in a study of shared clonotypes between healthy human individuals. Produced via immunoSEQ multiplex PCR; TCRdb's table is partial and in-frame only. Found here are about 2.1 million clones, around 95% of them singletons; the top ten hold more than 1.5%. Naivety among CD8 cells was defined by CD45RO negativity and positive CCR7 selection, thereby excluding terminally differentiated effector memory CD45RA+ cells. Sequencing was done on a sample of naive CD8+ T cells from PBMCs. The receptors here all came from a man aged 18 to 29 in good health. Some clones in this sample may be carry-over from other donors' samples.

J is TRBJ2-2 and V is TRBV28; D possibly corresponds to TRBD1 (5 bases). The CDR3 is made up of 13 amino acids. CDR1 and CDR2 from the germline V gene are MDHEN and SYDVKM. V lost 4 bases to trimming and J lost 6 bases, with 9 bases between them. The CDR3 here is CASSSRVAGELFF. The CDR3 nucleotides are TGTGCCAGCAGTTCCAGGGTCGCCGGGGAGCTGTTTTTT.

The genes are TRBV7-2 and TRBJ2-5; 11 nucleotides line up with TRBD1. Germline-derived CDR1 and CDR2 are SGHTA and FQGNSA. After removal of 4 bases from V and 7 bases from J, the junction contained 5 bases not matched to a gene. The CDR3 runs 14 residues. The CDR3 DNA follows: TGTGCCAGCAGCTCTGGGACAGGGGGATGGACCCAGTACTTC. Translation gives CASSSGTGGWTQYF.

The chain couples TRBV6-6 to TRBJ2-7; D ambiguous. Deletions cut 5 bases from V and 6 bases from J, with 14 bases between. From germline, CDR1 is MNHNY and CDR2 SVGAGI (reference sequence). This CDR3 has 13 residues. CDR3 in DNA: TGTGCCAGCAGTACCCGGCCCGATGTCGAGCAGTACTTC. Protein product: CASSTRPDVEQYF.

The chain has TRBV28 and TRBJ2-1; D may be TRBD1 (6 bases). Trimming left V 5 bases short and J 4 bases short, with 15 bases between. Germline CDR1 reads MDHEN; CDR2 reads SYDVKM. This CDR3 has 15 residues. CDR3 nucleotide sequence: TGTGCCAGCAGTCCCTCCGACAGGTCATACAATGAGCAGTTCTTC. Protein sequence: CASSPSDRSYNEQFF. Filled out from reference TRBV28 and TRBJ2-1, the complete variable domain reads DVKVTQSSRYLVKRTGEKVFLECVQDMDHENMFWYRQDPGLGLRLIYFSYDVKMKEKGDIPEGYSVSREKKERFSLILESASTNQTSMYLCASSPSDRSYNEQFFGPGTRLTVL.

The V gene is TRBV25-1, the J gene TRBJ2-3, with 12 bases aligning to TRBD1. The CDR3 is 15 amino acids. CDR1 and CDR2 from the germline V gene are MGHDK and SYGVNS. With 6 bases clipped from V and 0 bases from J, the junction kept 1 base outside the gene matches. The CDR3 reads CASRGQGASTDTQYF. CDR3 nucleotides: TGTGCCAGCAGGGGACAGGGGGCTAGCACAGATACGCAGTATTTT.

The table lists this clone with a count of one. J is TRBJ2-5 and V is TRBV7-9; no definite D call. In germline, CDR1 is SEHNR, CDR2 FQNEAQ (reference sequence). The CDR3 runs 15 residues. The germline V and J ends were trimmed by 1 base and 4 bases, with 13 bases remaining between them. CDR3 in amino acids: CASSLGTIVGETQYF. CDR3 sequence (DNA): TGTGCCAGCAGCTTAGGAACAATTGTAGGAGAGACCCAGTACTTC.

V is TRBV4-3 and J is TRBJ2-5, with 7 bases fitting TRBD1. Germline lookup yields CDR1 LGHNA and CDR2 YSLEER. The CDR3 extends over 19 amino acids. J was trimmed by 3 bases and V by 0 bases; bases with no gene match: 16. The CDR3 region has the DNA TGCGCCAGCAGCCAAGAACTGGATGGTTTATGGGACAGAAAAGAGACCCAGTACTTC. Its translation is CASSQELDGLWDRKETQYF.

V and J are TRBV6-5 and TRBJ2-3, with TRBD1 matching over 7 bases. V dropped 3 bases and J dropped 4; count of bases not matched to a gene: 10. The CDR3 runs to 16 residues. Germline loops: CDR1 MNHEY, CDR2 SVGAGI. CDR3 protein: CASSYDRADSADTQYF. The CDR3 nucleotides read TGTGCCAGCAGTTATGACAGGGCAGATAGCGCAGATACGCAGTATTTT.

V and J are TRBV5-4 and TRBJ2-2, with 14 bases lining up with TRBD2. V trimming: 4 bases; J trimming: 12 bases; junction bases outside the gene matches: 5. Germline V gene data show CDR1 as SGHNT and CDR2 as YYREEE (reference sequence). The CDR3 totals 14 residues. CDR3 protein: CASSEGLAGDKLFF. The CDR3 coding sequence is TGTGCCAGCAGCGAGGGACTAGCGGGAGATAAGCTGTTTTTT.

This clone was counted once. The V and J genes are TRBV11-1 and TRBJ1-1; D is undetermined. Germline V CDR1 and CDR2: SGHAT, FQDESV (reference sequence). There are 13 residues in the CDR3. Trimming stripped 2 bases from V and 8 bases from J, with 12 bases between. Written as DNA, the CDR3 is TGTGCCAGCAGCTTACTTAACGGCCGCGAAGCTTTCTTT. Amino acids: CASSLLNGREAFF.

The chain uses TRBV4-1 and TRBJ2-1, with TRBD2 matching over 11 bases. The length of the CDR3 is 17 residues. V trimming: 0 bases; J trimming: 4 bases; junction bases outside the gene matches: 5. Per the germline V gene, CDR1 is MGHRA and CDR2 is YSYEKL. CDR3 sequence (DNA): TGCGCCAGCAGCCAAGAACGACTAGCGGGACATTACAATGAGCAGTTCTTC. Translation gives CASSQERLAGHYNEQFF.

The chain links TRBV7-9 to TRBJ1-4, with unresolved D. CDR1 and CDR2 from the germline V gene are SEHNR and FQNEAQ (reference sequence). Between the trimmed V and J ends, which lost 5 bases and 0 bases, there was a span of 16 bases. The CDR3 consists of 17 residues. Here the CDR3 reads CASSLPGSLATNEKLFF. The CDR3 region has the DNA TGTGCCAGCAGCCTACCGGGGTCACTTGCAACTAATGAAAAACTGTTTTTT.

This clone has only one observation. For the CDR3, the DNA is TGTGCCAGCAGTCAGCTGCGAAACACCATATATTTT. This gives the protein CASSQLRNTIYF. This rearrangement joins TRBV6-6 to TRBJ1-3; D remains ambiguous. The germline CDR1 and CDR2 sequences are MNHNY and SVGAGI (reference sequence). The CDR3 contains 12 residues. Trimming stripped 5 bases from V and 5 bases from J, with 7 bases between.

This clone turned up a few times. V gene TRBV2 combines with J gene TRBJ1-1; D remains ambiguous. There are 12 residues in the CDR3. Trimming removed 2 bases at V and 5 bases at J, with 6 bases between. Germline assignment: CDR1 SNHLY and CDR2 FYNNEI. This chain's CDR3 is CASSERLTEAFF. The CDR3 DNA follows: TGTGCCAGCAGTGAAAGGTTGACTGAAGCTTTCTTT.

The CDR3 DNA reads TGTGCCAGCAGTGAAGGTGAGCAGTTCTTC. Translating gives CASSEGEQFF. The V call is TRBV6-1, the J call TRBJ2-1; D is unclear. The V and J ends lost 1 base and 9 bases respectively, with 1 base between them. Germline assignment: CDR1 MNHNS and CDR2 SASEGT. The CDR3 loop spans 10 amino acids.

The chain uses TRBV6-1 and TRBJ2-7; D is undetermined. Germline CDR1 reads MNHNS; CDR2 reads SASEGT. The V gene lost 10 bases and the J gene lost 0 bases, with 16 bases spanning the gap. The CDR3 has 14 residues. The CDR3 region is CAMRPDPRSYEQYF. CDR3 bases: TGTGCCATGCGGCCCGACCCTCGCTCCTACGAGCAGTACTTC.

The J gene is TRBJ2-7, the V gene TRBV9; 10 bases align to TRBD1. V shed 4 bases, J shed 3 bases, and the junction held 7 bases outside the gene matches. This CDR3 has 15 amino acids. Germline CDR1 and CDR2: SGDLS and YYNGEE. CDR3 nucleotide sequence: TGTGCCAGCAGCCCTCAGGACAGGGGGTTCTACGAGCAGTACTTC. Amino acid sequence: CASSPQDRGFYEQYF.